The 10 T cell receptor beta chains reported below all come from one sample, sequenced in a study of blood T cells in healthy people across ages. For the second PCR, which ran for 7 to 11 cycles, a sample-barcoded 5' primer and a J-beta primer mix were used. TCRdb re-called the 5' RACE reads with MiXCR, one entry per CDR3 protein. Of hundreds of thousands of distinct CDR3 sequences in the sample, about 42% are singletons; the top ten hold more than 20%. Sample: blood. These receptors all come from a woman aged 60-70 years in good health.

The chain couples TRBV4-3 to TRBJ2-1; 12 positions agree with TRBD2. The better agreement between TRBJ2-7 and the DNA end casts doubt on the J call. This CDR3 has 16 residues. Germline V lookup: CDR1 LGHNA, CDR2 YSLEER. This CDR3 is CASSQDRLAGGDEQYF. In DNA form, the CDR3 reads TGCGCCAGCAGCCAAGATAGGCTAGCGGGGGGGGATGAGCAGTACTTC.

This rearrangement joins TRBV4-2 to TRBJ2-3; 10 nucleotides agree with TRBD2. CDR1 is LGHNA and CDR2 is YNFKEQ in the germline V gene. This CDR3 contains 19 residues. The V gene end was trimmed by 3 bases and the J gene end by 2 bases; junction bases not matched to a gene: 14. CDR3 residues: CASSQVAGGLCGSTDTQYF. DNA for the CDR3: TGTGCCAGCAGCCAGGTAGCGGGAGGTCTCTGTGGTTCCACAGATACGCAGTATTTT.

The chain uses TRBV29-1 and TRBJ1-2; D is perhaps TRBD1 (5 bases). This CDR3 is 11 amino acids long. Germline-derived CDR1 and CDR2 are SQVTM and ANQGSEA. Here the CDR3 reads CTSGGDYGYTF. The CDR3 DNA sequence: TGCACCTCCGGAGGGGACTATGGCTACACCTTC.

The CDR3 reads CASSLKRGPYNEQFF. CDR3 DNA sequence: TGCGCCAGCAGCCTCAAGCGGGGTCCCTACAATGAGCAGTTCTTC. The V call is TRBV5-1, the J call TRBJ2-1; 7 bases line up with TRBD2. In germline, CDR1 is SGHRS, CDR2 YFSETQ. With 4 bases clipped from V and 2 bases from J, the junction kept 6 bases outside the gene matches. The CDR3 is 15 residues long.

This clonotype appeared many times. The V and J genes are TRBV12-3 or TRBV12-4 and TRBJ2-3; 9 bases align to TRBD2. Trimming took 4 bases from V and 1 from J; bases not matched to a gene: 3. CDR3 length: 15 residues. The CDR3 region is CASSSSGERTDTQYF. The CDR3 DNA reads TGTGCCAGCAGTTCTAGCGGGGAACGCACAGATACGCAGTATTTT.

This clonotype has a handful of counts. V is TRBV5-5 and J is TRBJ1-4; 8 nucleotides line up with TRBD1. CDR3 length equals 14 residues. Unmatched junction bases numbered 5, after V lost 2 bases and J lost 8 bases. Germline V CDR1 and CDR2: SGHKS, YYEKEE (reference sequence). As DNA, the CDR3 is TGTGCCAGCAGCTTAACCGGGACAGGCGAAAAACTGTTTTTT. Encoded protein: CASSLTGTGEKLFF.

This chain connects TRBV28 to TRBJ2-7; D may be TRBD1 (6 bases). Deletions cut 8 bases from V and 6 bases from J, with 17 bases between. CDR1 and CDR2 from the germline V gene are MDHEN and SYDVKM. The CDR3 sequence is 13 residues long. CDR3 sequence (DNA): TGTGCCAGCCTGTCTGACAGGTGGGGCGAGCAGTACTTC. Residues: CASLSDRWGEQYF. Full variable domain (remainder filled in from reference TRBV28 and TRBJ2-7): DVKVTQSSRYLVKRTGEKVFLECVQDMDHENMFWYRQDPGLGLRLIYFSYDVKMKEKGDIPEGYSVSREKKERFSLILESASTNQTSMYLCASLSDRWGEQYFGPGTRLTVT.

The chain has TRBV18 and TRBJ2-3; 8 positions match TRBD1. Per germline, CDR1 KGHSH and CDR2 LQKENI. CDR3 length equals 18 residues. The trim removed 0 bases at V and 4 bases at J, leaving 12 bases unmatched. CDR3 region: CASSPPRTGRTKADTQYF. DNA of the CDR3: TGTGCCAGCTCACCACCGCGGACAGGGCGAACAAAGGCAGATACGCAGTATTTT.

This clonotype was seen more than once but under ten times. The rearrangement links TRBV20-1 to TRBJ2-3, with 8 positions matching TRBD2. The length of the CDR3 is 15 residues. Germline loops: CDR1 DFQATT, CDR2 SNEGSKA (reference sequence). The V segment lost 3 bases and the J segment 2 bases; nucleotides outside the gene matches: 7. This CDR3 reads CSASPPAGDTDTQYF. The CDR3 nucleotides are TGCAGTGCTAGCCCCCCAGCGGGGGACACAGATACGCAGTATTTT.

The genes are TRBV12-3 or TRBV12-4 and TRBJ2-7; 7 bases line up with TRBD1. This CDR3 is 15 amino acids long. The J segment lost 7 bases and the V segment lost 3 bases, leaving 12 bases of the junction unmatched. CDR3 nucleotide sequence: TGTGCCAGCAGTTTCCAGGGGGACCATCCGGGTGAGCAGTACTTC. Its translation: CASSFQGDHPGEQYF.